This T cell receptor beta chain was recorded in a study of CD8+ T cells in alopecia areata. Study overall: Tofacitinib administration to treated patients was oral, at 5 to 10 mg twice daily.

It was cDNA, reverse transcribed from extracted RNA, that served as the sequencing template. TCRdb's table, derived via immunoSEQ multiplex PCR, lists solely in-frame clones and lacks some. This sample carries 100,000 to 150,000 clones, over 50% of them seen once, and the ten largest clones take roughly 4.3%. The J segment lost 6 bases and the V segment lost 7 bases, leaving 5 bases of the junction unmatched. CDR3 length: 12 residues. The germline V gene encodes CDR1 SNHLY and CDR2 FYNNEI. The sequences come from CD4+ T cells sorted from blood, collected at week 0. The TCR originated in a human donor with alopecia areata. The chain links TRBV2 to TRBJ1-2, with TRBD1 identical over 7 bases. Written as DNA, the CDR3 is TGTGCCAGCAAATCCGACAGGGATGGCTACACCTTC. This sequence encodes CASKSDRDGYTF.